This passage covers 2 T cell receptor beta chains from one sample sequenced in a study of cytomegalovirus exposure and HLA in healthy donors. Profiled with immunoSEQ multiplex PCR; TCRdb holds only in-frame clones, not every one. The repertoire has under 250,000 clones, around 80% of them found once; the top ten carry roughly 1.2%. Sequencing used PBMCs. These receptors came from a woman aged 30 to 39 in good health and CMV-seronegative.

This clone was observed many times. CDR3 nucleotides: TGTGCCTGGAGTCTGAGATCGACTCAGGGAAACACCATATATTTT. Its protein product is CAWSLRSTQGNTIYF. The chain uses TRBV30 and TRBJ1-3; no definite D call. There are 15 residues in the CDR3. V was clipped by 2 bases and J by 4 bases, with 15 bases between them. CDR1 GTSNPN and CDR2 SVGIG come from the germline V gene (reference sequence).

This chain joins TRBV2 and TRBJ2-1; 11 bases map to TRBD2. The V gene end was trimmed by 10 bases and the J gene end by 6 bases; junction bases not matched to a gene: 8. From germline, CDR1 is SNHLY and CDR2 FYNNEI. This CDR3 contains 14 residues. CDR3 sequence (DNA): TGTGCCACCGGGGGACTAGCGGCCCTCAATGAGCAGTTCTTC. The encoded protein is CATGGLAALNEQFF.